These 18 T cell receptor beta chains were all obtained from the same sample, sequenced in a study of shared clonotypes between healthy human individuals. Here immunoSEQ multiplex PCR was the method, and the copy in TCRdb shows in-frame clones only, minus some. The table has about 2 million clones, 85% to 95% seen once. As defined, naive CD8 cells were CD45RO-negative and positively selected for CCR7, with terminally differentiated effector memory CD45RA+ cells excluded. Material: naive CD8+ T cells sorted from blood. All receptors come from a man between 18 and 35 years old in good health.

V and J are TRBV5-8 and TRBJ2-3; TRBD1 or TRBD2 may be the D gene (6 bases each). The length of the CDR3 is 15 residues. V lost 0 bases to trimming and J lost 2 bases, with 10 bases between them. CDR1 is SGHTS, CDR2 YDEGEE, per germline. CDR3 sequence reads: CASSLGGAPTDTQYF. The CDR3 DNA reads as TGTGCCAGCAGCTTGGGGGGGGCTCCCACAGATACGCAGTATTTT.

V is TRBV4-3 and J is TRBJ2-1; 10 bases are shared with TRBD2. The CDR3 covers 16 residues. Per the germline V gene, CDR1 is LGHNA and CDR2 is YSLEER. J was trimmed by 7 bases and V by 0 bases; bases with no gene match: 6. The CDR3 bases are TGCGCCAGCAGCCAAGATACGGGGACTAGCGCTAATGAGCAGTTCTTC. Protein: CASSQDTGTSANEQFF.

This chain's CDR3 is CASSARGSYEQYF. CDR3 DNA sequence: TGTGCCAGCAGCGCCCGGGGATCCTACGAGCAGTACTTC. This rearrangement joins TRBV7-9 to TRBJ2-7; the D gene is possibly TRBD2 (5 bases). The CDR3 loop spans 13 amino acids. CDR1 and CDR2 from the germline V gene are SEHNR and FQNEAQ (reference sequence). The V and J ends lost 5 bases and 1 base respectively, with 9 bases between them.

The chain combines TRBV7-9 with TRBJ2-1; TRBD2 matches 7 bases. The CDR3 is 15 residues long. After removal of 3 bases from V and 5 bases from J, the junction contained 7 bases not matched to a gene. Germline V gene lookup returns CDR1 SEHNR and CDR2 FQNEAQ (reference sequence). CDR3 amino acids: CASSFTGTINNEQFF. The CDR3 DNA is TGTGCCAGCAGCTTTACTGGGACTATCAACAATGAGCAGTTCTTC.

The chain is built from TRBV30 and TRBJ1-6; D unresolved. Trimming took off 4 bases at V and 13 bases at J, with 11 bases between the two ends. Germline loops: CDR1 GTSNPN, CDR2 SVGIG (reference sequence). CDR3 length: 11 residues. The CDR3, as DNA: TGTGCCTGGAAGGTCGACTACCCCCTCCACTTT. Its protein product is CAWKVDYPLHF.

In regard to this clone: Compared with germline, one end of the junction differs, possibly owing to a read error. The V and J genes are TRBV5-4 and TRBJ1-1, with D unresolved. Germline-derived CDR1 and CDR2 are SGHNT and YYREEE (reference sequence). The CDR3 spans 13 residues. CDR3 loop: CASSLVGNAEAFF. The CDR3 DNA follows: TGTGCCAGCAGCTTAGTAGGGAACGCTGAAGCTTTCTTT. Looking up the rest from reference TRBV5-4 and TRBJ1-1 gives the full variable domain: ETGVTQSPTHLIKTRGQQVTLRCSSQSGHNTVSWYQQALGQGPQFIFQYYREEENGRGNFPPRFSGLQFPNYSSELNVNALELDDSALYLCASSLVGNAEAFFGQGTRLTVV.

The chain couples TRBV27 to TRBJ2-1; D possibly corresponds to TRBD1 (6 bases). V was shortened by 5 bases and J by 6 bases, with 20 bases between the two germline ends. CDR3 size: 16 residues. Per germline, CDR1 MNHEY and CDR2 SMNVEV (reference sequence). The CDR3 here is CASSAKTGFWSNEQFF. CDR3 DNA sequence: TGTGCCAGCAGTGCGAAAACAGGGTTCTGGTCCAATGAGCAGTTCTTC.

Notes on this clone: The same CDR3 is also encoded by other DNA sequences in this sample. V usage is TRBV7-2 and J usage is TRBJ2-7; D possibly corresponds to TRBD2 (5 bases). Looked up from germline, CDR1 is SGHTA and CDR2 is FQGNSA. The CDR3 spans 12 residues. V was pared by 5 bases and J by 4 bases, with 9 bases between. CDR3 in DNA: TGTGCCAGCAGCCAAACGGGGTACGAGCAGTACTTC. Its translation: CASSQTGYEQYF.

The gene calls are TRBV19 and TRBJ2-2, with D perhaps assigned TRBD1 or TRBD2 (5 bases each). The CDR3 runs 16 residues. Germline-derived CDR1 and CDR2 are LNHDA and SQIVND (reference sequence). V dropped 7 bases and J dropped 4 bases, with 19 bases sitting between them. The CDR3 loop is CASTGTLRDGTGELFF. CDR3 coding DNA: TGTGCCAGTACAGGGACCCTCAGGGACGGCACCGGGGAGCTGTTTTTT.

The CDR3: CASSQELAGVETQYF. The DNA of the CDR3 is TGTGCCAGCAGCCAGGAGCTAGCGGGGGTAGAGACCCAGTACTTC. This rearrangement joins TRBV7-6 to TRBJ2-5, with 10 bases aligning to TRBD2. CDR3 size: 15 residues. Germline V gene lookup returns CDR1 SGHVS and CDR2 FNYEAQ. V dropped 5 bases and J dropped 4; count of bases not matched to a gene: 7.

The chain joins TRBV6-1 to TRBJ2-7; no reliable D call. V lost 6 bases, J lost 3 bases, and 12 bases lay in between. This CDR3 comprises 13 residues. Germline assignment: CDR1 MNHNS and CDR2 SASEGT. The CDR3, as DNA: TGTGCCAGCAGGGTTCCAGGCCTCTACGAGCAGTACTTC. Its translation: CASRVPGLYEQYF.

The genes are TRBV27 and TRBJ2-7, with 8 bases aligning to TRBD2. The germline CDR1 and CDR2 sequences are MNHEY and SMNVEV (reference sequence). Trimming at V came to 3 bases and at J to 3 bases, leaving 4 bases not matched to a gene. The CDR3 has 14 amino acids. The CDR3 nucleotides read TGTGCCAGCAGTTTCGCGGGAGGATTCTACGAGCAGTACTTC. Translation: CASSFAGGFYEQYF.

Comment on this clone: This same CDR3 is encoded by further DNA sequences in the sample. This chain uses TRBV20-1 with TRBJ2-7; D is uncertain. The CDR3 sequence is 11 residues long. Germline CDR1 DFQATT, CDR2 SNEGSKA (reference sequence). Trimming took off 0 bases at V and 3 bases at J, with 3 bases between the two ends. The CDR3 protein is CSARDSYEQYF. In nucleotides, the CDR3 is TGCAGTGCTAGAGACAGCTACGAGCAGTACTTC.

This chain links TRBV4-1 with TRBJ2-3, with D perhaps matching TRBD1 (5 bases). The CDR3 runs to 17 residues. CDR1 is MGHRA and CDR2 is YSYEKL in the germline V gene. V was trimmed by 2 bases and J by 3 bases, leaving 18 bases between them. In DNA, the CDR3 is TGCGCCAGCAGCCAAAAGCATGGGGCAGAGTTGACAGATACGCAGTATTTT. It encodes CASSQKHGAELTDTQYF.

The CDR3 loop is CASSQELSLAGGGGELFF. In DNA form, the CDR3 reads TGCGCCAGCAGCCAAGAACTGAGTCTAGCGGGAGGAGGCGGGGAGCTGTTTTTT. The chain carries TRBV4-3 and TRBJ2-2; 11 bases match TRBD2. The ends lost 0 bases at V and 7 bases at J; junction bases unmatched: 10. CDR1 and CDR2 from the germline V gene are LGHNA and YSLEER. The CDR3 covers 18 residues.

As to this clone: The same CDR3 also results from other DNA sequences found in this sample. The gene calls are TRBV5-4 and TRBJ1-3; 9 bases are shared with TRBD1. V lost 5 bases and J lost 1; bases outside the gene matches: 4. There are 15 residues in the CDR3. The V gene's germline CDR1 is SGHNT and CDR2 YYREEE (reference sequence). This chain's CDR3 is CASSLDRGSGNTIYF. DNA for the CDR3: TGTGCCAGCAGTTTAGACAGGGGGTCTGGAAACACCATATATTTT.

With respect to this clone: Other nucleotide sequences from this sample produce the same CDR3. This chain connects TRBV7-8 to TRBJ2-7, with D possibly being TRBD2 (5 bases). Germline CDR1 is SGHVS and CDR2 is FQNEAQ. V lost 2 bases and J 2 bases, leaving 7 bases between the germline ends. There are 13 residues in the CDR3. The CDR3, as DNA: TGTGCCAGCAGCTTACGGGAAACCTACGAGCAGTACTTC. Encoded protein: CASSLRETYEQYF.

The rearrangement uses TRBV27 and TRBJ1-6; unclear D gene. Per germline, CDR1 MNHEY and CDR2 SMNVEV (reference sequence). V lost 8 bases, J lost 0 bases, and 5 bases lay in between. The CDR3 is 13 amino acids. CDR3 in amino acids: CASRPSYNSPLHF. The DNA of the CDR3 is TGTGCCAGCCGGCCCTCCTATAATTCACCCCTCCACTTT.